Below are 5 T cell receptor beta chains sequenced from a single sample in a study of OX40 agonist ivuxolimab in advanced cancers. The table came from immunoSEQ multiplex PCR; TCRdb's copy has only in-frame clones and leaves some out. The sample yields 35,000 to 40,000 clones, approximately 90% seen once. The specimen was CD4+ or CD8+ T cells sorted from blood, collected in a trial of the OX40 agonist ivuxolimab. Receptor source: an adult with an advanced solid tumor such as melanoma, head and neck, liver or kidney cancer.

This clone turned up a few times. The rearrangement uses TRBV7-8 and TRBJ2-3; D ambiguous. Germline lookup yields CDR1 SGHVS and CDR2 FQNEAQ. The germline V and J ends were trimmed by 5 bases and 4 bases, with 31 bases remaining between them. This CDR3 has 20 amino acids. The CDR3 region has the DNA TGTGCCAGCAGCCCTAGGGTTTCGATTCTCGCGTCAGGAGAGGCAGATACGCAGTATTTT. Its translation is CASSPRVSILASGEADTQYF. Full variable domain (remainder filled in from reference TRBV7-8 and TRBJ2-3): GAGVSQSPRYKVAKRGQDVALRCDPISGHVSLFWYQQALGQGPEFLTYFQNEAQLDKSGLPSDRFFAERPEGSVSTLKIQRTQQEDSAVYLCASSPRVSILASGEADTQYFGPGTRLTVL.

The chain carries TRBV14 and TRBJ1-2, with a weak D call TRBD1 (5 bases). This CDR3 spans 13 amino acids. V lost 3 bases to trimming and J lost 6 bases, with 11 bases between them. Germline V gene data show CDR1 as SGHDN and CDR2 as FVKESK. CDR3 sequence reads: CASSQGRRDGYTF. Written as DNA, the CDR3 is TGTGCCAGCAGCCAGGGGCGCAGGGATGGCTACACCTTC.

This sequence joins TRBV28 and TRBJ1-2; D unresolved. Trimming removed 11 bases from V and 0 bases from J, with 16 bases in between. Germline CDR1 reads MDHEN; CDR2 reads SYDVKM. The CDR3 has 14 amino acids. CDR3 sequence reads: CACARHTTNYGYTF. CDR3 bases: TGTGCCTGCGCTAGGCACACAACTAACTATGGCTACACCTTC.

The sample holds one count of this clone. CDR3 protein: CASSLGQNTEAFF. CDR3 in DNA: TGTGCCAGCAGCTTGGGGCAGAACACTGAAGCTTTCTTT. The rearrangement links TRBV7-9 to TRBJ1-1, with a possible D match to TRBD1 (5 bases). Per the germline V gene, CDR1 is SEHNR and CDR2 is FQNEAQ (reference sequence). This CDR3 has 13 residues. V lost 3 bases and J 1 base, leaving 6 bases between the germline ends. The variable domain in full, with the rest retrieved from reference TRBV7-9 and TRBJ1-1, is DTGVSQNPRHKITKRGQNVTFRCDPISEHNRLYWYRQTLGQGPEFLTYFQNEAQLEKSRLLSDRFSAERPKGSFSTLEIQRTEQGDSAMYLCASSLGQNTEAFFGQGTRLTVV.

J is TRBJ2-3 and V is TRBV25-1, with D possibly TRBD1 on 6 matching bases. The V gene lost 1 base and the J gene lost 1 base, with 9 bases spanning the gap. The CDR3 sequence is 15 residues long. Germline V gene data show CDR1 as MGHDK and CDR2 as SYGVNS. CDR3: CASSEWGPGTDTQYF. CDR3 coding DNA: TGTGCCAGCAGTGAATGGGGGCCGGGCACAGATACGCAGTATTTT. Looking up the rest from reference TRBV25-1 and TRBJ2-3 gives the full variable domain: EADIYQTPRYLVIGTGKKITLECSQTMGHDKMYWYQQDPGMELHLIHYSYGVNSTEKGDLSSESTVSRIRTEHFPLTLESARPSHTSQYLCASSEWGPGTDTQYFGPGTRLTVL.